This T cell receptor beta chain was documented in a study of breast tumors, draining lymph nodes, adjacent tissues. Whole-study findings and limits: Compared with lymph nodes, tumors were less diverse; compared with nontumor tissue, more. Data only fit, rather than demonstrated, lymph node origin of most tumor T cells.

TCRdb recomputed calls from the multiplex PCR reads with MiXCR, one row per CDR3 protein. The repertoire has about 270,000 distinct CDR3 sequences, around 30% of them found once; the top ten carry around 1%. CDR1 is ENHRY, CDR2 SYGVKD, per germline. CDR3 length equals 10 residues. Trimming removed 8 bases from V and 4 bases from J, with 5 bases in between. Many counts were recorded for this clonotype. What it binds is not known. Axillary draining lymph nodes of breast cancer patients supplied the node samples. This TCR came from a female donor with breast cancer. Some clones in this sample may be carry-over from other donors' samples. The sample was axillary lymph node tissue. The V call is TRBV10-3, the J call TRBJ2-5, with D possibly matching TRBD2 (5 bases). CDR3 in amino acids: CAIGGETQYF. The CDR3 DNA reads TGTGCCATCGGAGGAGAGACCCAGTACTTC.